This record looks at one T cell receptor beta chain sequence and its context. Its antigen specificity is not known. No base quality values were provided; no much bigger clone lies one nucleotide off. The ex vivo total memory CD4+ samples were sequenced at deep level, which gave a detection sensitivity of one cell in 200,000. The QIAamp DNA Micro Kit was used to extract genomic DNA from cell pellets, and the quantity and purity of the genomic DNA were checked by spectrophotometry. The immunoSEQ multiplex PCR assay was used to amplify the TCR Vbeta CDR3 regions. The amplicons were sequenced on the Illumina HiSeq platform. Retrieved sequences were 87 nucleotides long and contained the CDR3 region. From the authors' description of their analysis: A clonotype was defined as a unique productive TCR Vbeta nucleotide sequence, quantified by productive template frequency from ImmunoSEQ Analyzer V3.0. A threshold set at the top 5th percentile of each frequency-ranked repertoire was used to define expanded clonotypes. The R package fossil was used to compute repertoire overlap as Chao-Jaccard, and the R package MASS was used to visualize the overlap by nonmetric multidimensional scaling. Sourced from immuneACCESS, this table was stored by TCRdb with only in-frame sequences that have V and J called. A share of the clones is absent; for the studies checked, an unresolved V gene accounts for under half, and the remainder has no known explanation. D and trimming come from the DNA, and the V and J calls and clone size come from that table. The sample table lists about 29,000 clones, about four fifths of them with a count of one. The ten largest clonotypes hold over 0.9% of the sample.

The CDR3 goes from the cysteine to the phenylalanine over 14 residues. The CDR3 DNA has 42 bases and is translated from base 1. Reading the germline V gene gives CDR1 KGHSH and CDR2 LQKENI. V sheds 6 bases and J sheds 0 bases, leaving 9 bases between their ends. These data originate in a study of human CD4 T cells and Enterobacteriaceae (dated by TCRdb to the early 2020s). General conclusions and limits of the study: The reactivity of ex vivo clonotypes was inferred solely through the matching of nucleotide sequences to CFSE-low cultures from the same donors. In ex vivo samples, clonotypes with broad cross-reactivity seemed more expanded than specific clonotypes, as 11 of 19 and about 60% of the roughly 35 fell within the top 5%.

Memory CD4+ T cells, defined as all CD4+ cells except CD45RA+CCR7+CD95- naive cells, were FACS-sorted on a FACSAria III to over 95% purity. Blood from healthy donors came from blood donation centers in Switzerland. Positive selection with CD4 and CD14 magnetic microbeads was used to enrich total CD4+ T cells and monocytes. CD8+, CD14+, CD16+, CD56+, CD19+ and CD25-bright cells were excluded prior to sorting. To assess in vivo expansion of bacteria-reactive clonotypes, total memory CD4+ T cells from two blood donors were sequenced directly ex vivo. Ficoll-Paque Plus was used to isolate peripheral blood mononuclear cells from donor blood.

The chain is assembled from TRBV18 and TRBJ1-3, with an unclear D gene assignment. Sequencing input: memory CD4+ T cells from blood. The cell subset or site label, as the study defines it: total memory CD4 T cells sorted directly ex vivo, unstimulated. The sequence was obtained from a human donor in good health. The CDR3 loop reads CASSADNSGNTIYF. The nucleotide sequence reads TGTGCCAGCTCCGCAGACAACTCTGGAAACACCATATATTTT.